The next 8 T cell receptor beta chains were all read from a single sample in a study of neurological immune-mediated disorders. Each CDR3 protein is one row after TCRdb ran MiXCR on the 5' RACE reads. The repertoire has fewer than 40,000 distinct CDR3 sequences, 5.5% to 7% of them found once; the top ten carry 2% to 2.5%. The specimen sequenced was CD4+ T cells from blood. The receptors derive from a woman aged 45-59 years in good health.

At least ten counts were recorded for this clonotype. The chain uses TRBV4-3 and TRBJ1-1, with TRBD1 matching over 9 bases. Germline loops: CDR1 LGHNA, CDR2 YSLEER. This CDR3 is built from 16 residues. The trim removed 3 bases at V and 4 bases at J, leaving 9 bases unmatched. For the CDR3, the DNA is TGCGCCAGCAGCCAGAGGGCAACAGGGGGCGGCACTGAAGCTTTCTTT. Protein product: CASSQRATGGGTEAFF.

This clonotype was counted at least ten times. The chain employs TRBV2 and TRBJ2-7; D possibly corresponds to TRBD2 (6 bases). V lost 6 bases and J lost 2, with 17 bases in between. Germline loops: CDR1 SNHLY, CDR2 FYNNEI. The CDR3 is 15 residues long. CDR3 region: CASRPQGGIAYEQYF. CDR3 bases: TGTGCCAGCAGGCCGCAGGGCGGGATTGCCTACGAGCAGTACTTC.

This clonotype was found many times. The chain carries TRBV5-1 and TRBJ1-1; D might be TRBD1 (6 bases). Germline CDR1 is SGHRS and CDR2 is YFSETQ. The CDR3 has 17 amino acids. V dropped 4 bases and J dropped 2 bases, with 21 bases sitting between them. The CDR3: CASSPTRGGGRNTEAFF. CDR3 nucleotides: TGCGCCAGCAGCCCCACGAGGGGGGGAGGGAGAAACACTGAAGCTTTCTTT.

At least ten counts were recorded for this clonotype. The CDR3 sequence: CASRSDRGRGNEQFF. In DNA form, the CDR3 reads TGTGCCAGCAGATCCGACAGGGGGCGCGGCAATGAGCAGTTCTTC. The V gene is TRBV27, the J gene TRBJ2-1; the match to TRBD1 covers 10 bases. The CDR3 runs 15 residues. Trimming at V came to 6 bases and at J to 6 bases, leaving 8 bases not matched to a gene. Germline V gene data show CDR1 as MNHEY and CDR2 as SMNVEV (reference sequence).

This clonotype was observed many times. The V gene is TRBV2, the J gene TRBJ2-7, with 7 bases matching TRBD1. V trimming: 6 bases; J trimming: 1 base; junction bases outside the gene matches: 9. The CDR3 consists of 15 residues. Germline values: CDR1 SNHLY, CDR2 FYNNEI. Here the CDR3 DNA reads TGTGCCAGCAGGCCCCAAGGGGGCCAGTCCTACGAGCAGTACTTC. Encoded protein: CASRPQGGQSYEQYF.

This clonotype was picked up many times. The chain is built from TRBV20-1 and TRBJ2-7; perhaps TRBD2 as D (6 bases). Trimming shortened V by 5 bases and J by 4 bases, and 9 bases separated the two germline ends. Germline V gene sequence: CDR1 DFQATT, CDR2 SNEGSKA (reference sequence). The length of the CDR3 is 11 residues. The CDR3 sequence is CSAYSGYEQYF. CDR3 sequence (DNA): TGCAGTGCTTATAGCGGATACGAGCAGTACTTC.

This clonotype was seen at least ten times. The genes are TRBV7-3 and TRBJ2-6; 7 bases line up with TRBD2. V was clipped by 5 bases and J by 4 bases; unmatched bases: 8. CDR1 and CDR2 from the germline V gene are SGHTA and FQGTGA. The CDR3 has 16 residues. CDR3 in amino acids: CASSTQAGTGANVLTF. For the CDR3, the DNA is TGTGCCAGCAGCACTCAAGCGGGGACCGGGGCCAACGTCCTGACTTTC.

The table lists this clonotype with many counts. V and J are TRBV5-6 and TRBJ2-7, with a weak D call TRBD1 (6 bases). The germline V gene has CDR1 SGHDT and CDR2 YYEEEE. Trimming stripped 2 bases from V and 4 bases from J, with 19 bases between. This CDR3 has 16 amino acids. CDR3 nucleotide sequence: TGTGCCAGCAGCTTTACAGGGTTGTCCACGAGGTACGAGCAGTACTTC. Protein sequence: CASSFTGLSTRYEQYF.